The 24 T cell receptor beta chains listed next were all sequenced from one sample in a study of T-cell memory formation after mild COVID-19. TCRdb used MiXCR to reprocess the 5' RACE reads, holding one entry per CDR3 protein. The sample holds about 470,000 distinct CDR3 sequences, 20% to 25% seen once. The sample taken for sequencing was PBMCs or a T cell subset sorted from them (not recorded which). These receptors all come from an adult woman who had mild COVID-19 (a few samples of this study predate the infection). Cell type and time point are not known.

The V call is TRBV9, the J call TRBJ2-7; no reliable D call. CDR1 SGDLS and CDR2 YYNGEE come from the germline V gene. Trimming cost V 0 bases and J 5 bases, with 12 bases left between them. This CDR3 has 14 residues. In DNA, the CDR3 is TGTGCCAGCAGCGTAGAAGGTCGTTGGGACGAGCAGTACTTC. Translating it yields CASSVEGRWDEQYF.

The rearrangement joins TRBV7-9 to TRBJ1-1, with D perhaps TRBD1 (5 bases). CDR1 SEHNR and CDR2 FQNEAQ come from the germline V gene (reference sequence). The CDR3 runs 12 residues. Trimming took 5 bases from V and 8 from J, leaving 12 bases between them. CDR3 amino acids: CASSDRWGEAFF. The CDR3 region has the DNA TGTGCCAGCAGCGACAGATGGGGGGAAGCTTTCTTT.

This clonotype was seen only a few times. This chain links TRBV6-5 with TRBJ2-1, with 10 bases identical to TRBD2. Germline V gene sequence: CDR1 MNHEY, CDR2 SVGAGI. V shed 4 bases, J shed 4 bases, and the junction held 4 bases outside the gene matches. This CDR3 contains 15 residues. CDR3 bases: TGTGCCAGCAGTTTCACTAGCGGGGAGTACAATGAGCAGTTCTTC. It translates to CASSFTSGEYNEQFF.

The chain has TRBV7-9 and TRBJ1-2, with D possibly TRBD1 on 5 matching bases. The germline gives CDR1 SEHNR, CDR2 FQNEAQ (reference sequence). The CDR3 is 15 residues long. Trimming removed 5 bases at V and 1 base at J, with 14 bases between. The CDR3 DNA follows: TGTGCCAGCAGCCAAAGGGGACGGAATAACTATGGCTACACCTTC. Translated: CASSQRGRNNYGYTF.

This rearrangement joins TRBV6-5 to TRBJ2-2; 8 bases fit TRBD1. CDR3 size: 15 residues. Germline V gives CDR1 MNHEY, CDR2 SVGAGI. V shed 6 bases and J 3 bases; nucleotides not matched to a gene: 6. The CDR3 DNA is TGTGCCAGCAGACTTCAGGGGGCGGACACCGGGGAGCTGTTTTTT. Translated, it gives CASRLQGADTGELFF.

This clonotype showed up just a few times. CDR3 nucleotides: TGCAGTGCTCGGGCCAATGAAAAACTGTTTTTT. This encodes CSARANEKLFF. The chain has TRBV20-1 and TRBJ1-4, with D hard to call. Germline V gene sequence: CDR1 DFQATT, CDR2 SNEGSKA (reference sequence). Trimming stripped 5 bases from V and 5 bases from J, with 6 bases between. CDR3 size: 11 residues.

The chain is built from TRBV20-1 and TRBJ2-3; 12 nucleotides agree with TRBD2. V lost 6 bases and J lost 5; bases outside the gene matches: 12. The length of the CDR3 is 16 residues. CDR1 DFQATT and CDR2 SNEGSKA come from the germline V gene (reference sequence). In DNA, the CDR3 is TGCAGTGCCCTCAGTTCACTAGCGGGAGGTGTAGATACGCAGTATTTT. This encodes CSALSSLAGGVDTQYF.

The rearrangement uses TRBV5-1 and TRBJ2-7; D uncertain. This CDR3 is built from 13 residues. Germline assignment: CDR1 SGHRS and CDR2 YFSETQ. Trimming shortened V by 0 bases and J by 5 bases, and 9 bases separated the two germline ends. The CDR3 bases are TGCGCCAGCAGCTTGGCCTTGGAAAACGAGCAGTACTTC. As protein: CASSLALENEQYF.

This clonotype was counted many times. In DNA form, the CDR3 reads TGCGCCAGCAGCAGGGGGACCGCCTCTGGGGCCAACGTCCTGACTTTC. This codes for CASSRGTASGANVLTF. This chain links TRBV5-1 with TRBJ2-6, with D perhaps matching TRBD1 (6 bases). The CDR3 extends over 16 amino acids. Germline V lookup: CDR1 SGHRS, CDR2 YFSETQ. Trimming cost V 4 bases and J 0 bases, with 11 bases left between them.

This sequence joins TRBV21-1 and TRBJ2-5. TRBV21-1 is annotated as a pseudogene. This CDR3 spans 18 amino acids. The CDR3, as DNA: TGTGCCAGCAGCAAAGCCTTAAACGCAAAAAAACCACAAGAGACCCAGTACTTC. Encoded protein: CASSKALNAKKPQETQYF.

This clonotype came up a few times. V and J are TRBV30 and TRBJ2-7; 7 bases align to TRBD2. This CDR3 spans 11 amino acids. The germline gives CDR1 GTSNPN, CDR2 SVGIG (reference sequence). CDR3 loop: CALKRGYEQYF. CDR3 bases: TGTGCTCTGAAGCGGGGCTACGAGCAGTACTTC.

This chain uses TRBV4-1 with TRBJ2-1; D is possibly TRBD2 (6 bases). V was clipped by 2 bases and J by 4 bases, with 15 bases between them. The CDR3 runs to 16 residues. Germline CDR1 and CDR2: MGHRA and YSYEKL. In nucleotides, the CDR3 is TGCGCCAGCAGCCAAACAGTAGCGGCTGCTTACAATGAGCAGTTCTTC. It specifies CASSQTVAAAYNEQFF.

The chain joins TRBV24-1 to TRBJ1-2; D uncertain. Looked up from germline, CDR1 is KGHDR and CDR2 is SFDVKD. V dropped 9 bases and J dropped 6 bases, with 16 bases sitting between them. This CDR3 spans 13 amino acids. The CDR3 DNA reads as TGTGCCACCCAAGACCAGCTCTTCCATGGCTACACCTTC. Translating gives CATQDQLFHGYTF.

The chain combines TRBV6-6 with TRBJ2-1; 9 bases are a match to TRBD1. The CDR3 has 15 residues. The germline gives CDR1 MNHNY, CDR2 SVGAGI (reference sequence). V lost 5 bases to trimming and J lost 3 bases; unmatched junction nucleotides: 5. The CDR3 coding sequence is TGTGCCAGCAGTGGGGGACAGGGATTCTACAATGAGCAGTTCTTC. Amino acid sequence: CASSGGQGFYNEQFF.

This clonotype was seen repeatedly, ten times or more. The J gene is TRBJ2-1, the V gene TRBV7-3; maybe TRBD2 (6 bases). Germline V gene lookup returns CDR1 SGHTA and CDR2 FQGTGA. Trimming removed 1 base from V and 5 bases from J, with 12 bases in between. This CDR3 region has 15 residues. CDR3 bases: TGTGCCAGCAGCTTAATGCGGGGTAGGAACAATGAGCAGTTCTTC. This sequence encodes CASSLMRGRNNEQFF.

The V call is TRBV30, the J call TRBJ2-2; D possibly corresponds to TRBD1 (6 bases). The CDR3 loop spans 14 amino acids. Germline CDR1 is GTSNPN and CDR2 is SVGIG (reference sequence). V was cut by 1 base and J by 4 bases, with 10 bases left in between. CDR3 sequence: CAWSGGRGTGELFF. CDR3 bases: TGTGCCTGGAGTGGCGGCAGGGGCACCGGGGAGCTGTTTTTT.

The CDR3 region has the DNA TGTGCCACCAGTGTTTCAGCGGGAGCTAGGGCTGGGGCCTACAATGAGCAGTTCTTC. Residues: CATSVSAGARAGAYNEQFF. The chain joins TRBV24-1 to TRBJ2-1; 8 nucleotides line up with TRBD2. The CDR3 consists of 19 residues. V was pared by 5 bases and J by 2 bases, with 16 bases of the junction left unmatched. Germline CDR1 is KGHDR and CDR2 is SFDVKD.

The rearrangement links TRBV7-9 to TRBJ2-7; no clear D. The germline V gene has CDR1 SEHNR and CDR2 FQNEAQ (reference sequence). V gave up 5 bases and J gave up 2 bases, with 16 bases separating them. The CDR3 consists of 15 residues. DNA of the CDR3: TGTGCCAGCAGCCTCCTACTGGAAGCTACCTACGAGCAGTACTTC. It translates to CASSLLLEATYEQYF. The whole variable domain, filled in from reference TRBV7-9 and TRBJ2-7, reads DTGVSQNPRHKITKRGQNVTFRCDPISEHNRLYWYRQTLGQGPEFLTYFQNEAQLEKSRLLSDRFSAERPKGSFSTLEIQRTEQGDSAMYLCASSLLLEATYEQYFGPGTRLTVT.

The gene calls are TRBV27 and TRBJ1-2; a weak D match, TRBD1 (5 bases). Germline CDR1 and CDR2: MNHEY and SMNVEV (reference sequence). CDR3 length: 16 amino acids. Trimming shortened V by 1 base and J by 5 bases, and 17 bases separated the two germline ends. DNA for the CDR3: TGTGCCAGCAGTTTATTAGCGGCGGGGGTATGGTATGGCTACACCTTC. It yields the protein CASSLLAAGVWYGYTF.

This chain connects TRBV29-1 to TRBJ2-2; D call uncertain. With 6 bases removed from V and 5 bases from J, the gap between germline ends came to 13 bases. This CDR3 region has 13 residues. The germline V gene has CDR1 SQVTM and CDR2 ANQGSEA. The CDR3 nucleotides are TGCAGCGTCTTGAGCGAGGCGACCGGGGAGCTGTTTTTT. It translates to CSVLSEATGELFF.

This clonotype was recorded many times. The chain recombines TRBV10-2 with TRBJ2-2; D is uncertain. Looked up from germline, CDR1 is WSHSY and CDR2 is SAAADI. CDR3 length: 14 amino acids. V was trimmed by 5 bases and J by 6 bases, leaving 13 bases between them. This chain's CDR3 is CASSSEGLSGELFF. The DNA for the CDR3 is TGCGCCAGCAGTAGTGAAGGGTTGTCCGGGGAGCTGTTTTTT.

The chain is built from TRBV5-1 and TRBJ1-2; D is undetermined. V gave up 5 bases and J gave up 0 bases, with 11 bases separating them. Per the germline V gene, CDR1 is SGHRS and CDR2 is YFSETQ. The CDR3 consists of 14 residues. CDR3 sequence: CASSESSANYGYTF. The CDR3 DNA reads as TGCGCCAGCAGTGAGTCGAGCGCTAACTATGGCTACACCTTC. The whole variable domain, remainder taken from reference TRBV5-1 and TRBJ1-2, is KAGVTQTPRYLIKTRGQQVTLSCSPISGHRSVSWYQQTPGQGLQFLFEYFSETQRNKGNFPGRFSGRQFSNSRSEMNVSTLELGDSALYLCASSESSANYGYTFGSGTRLTVV.

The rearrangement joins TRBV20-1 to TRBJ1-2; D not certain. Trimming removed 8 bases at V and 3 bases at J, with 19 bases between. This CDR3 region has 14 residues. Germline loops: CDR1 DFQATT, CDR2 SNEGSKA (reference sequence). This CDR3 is CSTNPDGFYYGYTF. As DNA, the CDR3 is TGCAGTACGAATCCGGACGGCTTTTACTATGGCTACACCTTC.

For the CDR3, the DNA is TGCGCCAGCAGGTCGAGCTCTGGGGCCAACGTCCTGACTTTC. Its translation: CASRSSSGANVLTF. V and J are TRBV5-1 and TRBJ2-6; D not certain. CDR1 SGHRS and CDR2 YFSETQ come from the germline V gene. This CDR3 contains 14 residues. V lost 5 bases to trimming and J lost 0 bases, with 6 bases between them.